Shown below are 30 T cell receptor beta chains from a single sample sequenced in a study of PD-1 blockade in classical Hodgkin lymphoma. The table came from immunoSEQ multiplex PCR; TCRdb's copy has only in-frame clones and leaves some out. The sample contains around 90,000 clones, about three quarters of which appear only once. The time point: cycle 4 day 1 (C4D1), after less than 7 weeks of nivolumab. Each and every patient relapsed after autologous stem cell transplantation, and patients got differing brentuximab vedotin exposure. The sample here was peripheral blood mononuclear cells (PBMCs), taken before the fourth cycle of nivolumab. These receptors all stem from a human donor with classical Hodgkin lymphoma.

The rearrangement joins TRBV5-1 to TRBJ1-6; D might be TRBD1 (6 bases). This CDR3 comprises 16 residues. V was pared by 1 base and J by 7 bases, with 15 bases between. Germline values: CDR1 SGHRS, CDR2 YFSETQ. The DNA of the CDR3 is TGCGCCAGCAGCTTGCGAGTGTTACAGGGAAATTCACCCCTCCACTTT. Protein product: CASSLRVLQGNSPLHF.

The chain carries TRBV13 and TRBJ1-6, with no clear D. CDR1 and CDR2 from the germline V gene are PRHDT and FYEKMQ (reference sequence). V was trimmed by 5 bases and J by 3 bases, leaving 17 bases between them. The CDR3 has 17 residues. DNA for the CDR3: TGTGCCAGCAGCCGGACGGTTGGAGCTCTCTATAATTCACCCCTCCACTTT. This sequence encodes CASSRTVGALYNSPLHF.

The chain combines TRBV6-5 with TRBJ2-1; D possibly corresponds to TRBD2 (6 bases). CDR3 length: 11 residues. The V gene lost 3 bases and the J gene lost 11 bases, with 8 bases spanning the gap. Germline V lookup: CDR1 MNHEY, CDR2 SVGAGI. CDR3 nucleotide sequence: TGTGCCAGCAGTTATGGCGGGAAGCAGTTCTTC. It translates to CASSYGGKQFF.

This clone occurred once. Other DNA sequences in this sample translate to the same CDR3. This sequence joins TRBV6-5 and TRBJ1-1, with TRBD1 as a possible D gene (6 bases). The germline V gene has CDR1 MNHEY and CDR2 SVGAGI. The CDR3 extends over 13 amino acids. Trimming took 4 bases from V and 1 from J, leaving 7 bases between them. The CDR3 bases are TGTGCCAGCAGTTCGACAGGGAACACTGAAGCTTTCTTT. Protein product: CASSSTGNTEAFF.

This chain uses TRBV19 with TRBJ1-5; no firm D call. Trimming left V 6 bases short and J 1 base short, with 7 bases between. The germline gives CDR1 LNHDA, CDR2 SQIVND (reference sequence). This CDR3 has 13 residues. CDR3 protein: CASSLSSNQPQHF. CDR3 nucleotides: TGTGCCAGTAGCCTCTCAAGCAATCAGCCCCAGCATTTT. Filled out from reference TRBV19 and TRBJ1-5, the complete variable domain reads DGGITQSPKYLFRKEGQNVTLSCEQNLNHDAMYWYRQDPGQGLRLIYYSQIVNDFQKGDIAEGYSVSREKKESFPLTVTSAQKNPTAFYLCASSLSSNQPQHFGDGTRLSIL.

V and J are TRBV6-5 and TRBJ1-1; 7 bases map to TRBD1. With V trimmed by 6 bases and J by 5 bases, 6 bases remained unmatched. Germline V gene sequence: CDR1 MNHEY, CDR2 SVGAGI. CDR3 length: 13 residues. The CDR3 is CASRLQGGTEAFF. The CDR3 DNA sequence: TGTGCCAGCAGACTCCAGGGGGGGACTGAAGCTTTCTTT.

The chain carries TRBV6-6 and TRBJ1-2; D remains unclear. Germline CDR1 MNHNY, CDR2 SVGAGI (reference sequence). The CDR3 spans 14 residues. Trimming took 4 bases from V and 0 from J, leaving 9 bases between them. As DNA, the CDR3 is TGTGCCAGCAGTTCGGCCAGATCTAACTATGGCTACACCTTC. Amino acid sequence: CASSSARSNYGYTF.

The CDR3 loop is CASSSQETQYF. In DNA, the CDR3 is TGTGCCAGTAGTTCTCAAGAGACCCAGTACTTC. The chain has TRBV19 and TRBJ2-5; D ambiguous. The V gene's germline CDR1 is LNHDA and CDR2 SQIVND (reference sequence). Trimming cost V 5 bases and J 2 bases, with 3 bases left between them. The CDR3 has 11 residues.

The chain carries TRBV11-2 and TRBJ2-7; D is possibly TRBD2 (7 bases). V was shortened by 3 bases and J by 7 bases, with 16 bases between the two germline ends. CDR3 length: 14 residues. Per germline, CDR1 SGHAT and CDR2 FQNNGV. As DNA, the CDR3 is TGTGCCAGCAGCTTGCGGGGGCTTCTCCTTGAGCAGTACTTC. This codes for CASSLRGLLLEQYF. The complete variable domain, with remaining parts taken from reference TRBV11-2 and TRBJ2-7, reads EAGVAQSPRYKIIEKRQSVAFWCNPISGHATLYWYQQILGQGPKLLIQFQNNGVVDDSQLPKDRFSAERLKGVDSTLKIQPAKLEDSAVYLCASSLRGLLLEQYFGPGTRLTVT.

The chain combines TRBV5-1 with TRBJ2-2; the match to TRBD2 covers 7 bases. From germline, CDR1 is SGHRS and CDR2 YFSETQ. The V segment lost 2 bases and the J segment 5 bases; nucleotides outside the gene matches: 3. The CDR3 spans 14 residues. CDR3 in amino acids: CASSLLGGTGELFF. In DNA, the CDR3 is TGCGCCAGCAGCTTACTCGGGGGGACCGGGGAGCTGTTTTTT.

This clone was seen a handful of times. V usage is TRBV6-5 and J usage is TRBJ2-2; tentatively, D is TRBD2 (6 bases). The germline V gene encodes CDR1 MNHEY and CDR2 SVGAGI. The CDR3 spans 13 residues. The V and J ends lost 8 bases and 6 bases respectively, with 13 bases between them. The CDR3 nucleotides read TGTGCCAGCGCACGTCGGGAGTCCGGGGAGCTGTTTTTT. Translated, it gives CASARRESGELFF.

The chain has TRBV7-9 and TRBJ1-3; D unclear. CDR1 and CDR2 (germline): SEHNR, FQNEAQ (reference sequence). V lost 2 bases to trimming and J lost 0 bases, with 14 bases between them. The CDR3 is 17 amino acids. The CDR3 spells CASSLLTSLLSGNTIYF. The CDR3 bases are TGTGCCAGCAGCTTATTAACCAGCTTACTCTCTGGAAACACCATATATTTT.

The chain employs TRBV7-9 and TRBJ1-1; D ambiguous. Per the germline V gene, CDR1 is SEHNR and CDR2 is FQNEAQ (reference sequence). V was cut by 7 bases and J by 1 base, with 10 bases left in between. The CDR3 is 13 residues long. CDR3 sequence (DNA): TGTGCCAGCACCTGGCAAGGGAACACTGAAGCTTTCTTT. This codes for CASTWQGNTEAFF.

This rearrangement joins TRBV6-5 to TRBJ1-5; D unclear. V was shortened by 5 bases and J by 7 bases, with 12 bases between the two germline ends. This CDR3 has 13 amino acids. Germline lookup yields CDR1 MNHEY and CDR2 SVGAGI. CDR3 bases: TGTGCCAGCAGTGATGACTCCTTACAGCCCCAGCATTTT. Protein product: CASSDDSLQPQHF.

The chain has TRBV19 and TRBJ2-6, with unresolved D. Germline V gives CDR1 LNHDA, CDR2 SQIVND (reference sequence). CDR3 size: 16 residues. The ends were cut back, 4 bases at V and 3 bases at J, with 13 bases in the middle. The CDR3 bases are TGTGCCAGTAGTACCCCCCTCTTTCGTGGGGCCAACGTCCTGACTTTC. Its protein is CASSTPLFRGANVLTF.

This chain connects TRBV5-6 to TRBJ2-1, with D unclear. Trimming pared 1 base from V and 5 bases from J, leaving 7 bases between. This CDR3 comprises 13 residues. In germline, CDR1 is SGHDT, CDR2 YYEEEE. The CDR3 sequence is CASSLRANNEQFF. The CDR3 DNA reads TGTGCCAGCAGCTTGAGGGCTAACAATGAGCAGTTCTTC.

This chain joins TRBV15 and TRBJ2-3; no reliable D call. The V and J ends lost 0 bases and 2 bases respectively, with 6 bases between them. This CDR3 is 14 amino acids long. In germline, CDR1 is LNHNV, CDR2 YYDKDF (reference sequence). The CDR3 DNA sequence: TGTGCCACCAGCAGAGAGGTAATCACAGATACGCAGTATTTT. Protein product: CATSREVITDTQYF.

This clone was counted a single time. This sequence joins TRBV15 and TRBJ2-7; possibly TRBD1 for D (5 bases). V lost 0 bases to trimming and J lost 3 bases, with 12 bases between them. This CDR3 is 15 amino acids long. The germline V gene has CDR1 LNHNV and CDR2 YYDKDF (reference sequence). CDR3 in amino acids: CATSRDWQGNYEQYF. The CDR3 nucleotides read TGTGCCACCAGCAGAGATTGGCAGGGCAACTACGAGCAGTACTTC.

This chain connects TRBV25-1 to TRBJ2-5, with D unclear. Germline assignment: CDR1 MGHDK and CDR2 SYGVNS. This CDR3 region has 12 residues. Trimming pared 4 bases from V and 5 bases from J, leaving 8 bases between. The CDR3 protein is CASSGGGETQYF. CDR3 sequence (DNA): TGTGCCAGCAGTGGGGGTGGCGAGACCCAGTACTTC.

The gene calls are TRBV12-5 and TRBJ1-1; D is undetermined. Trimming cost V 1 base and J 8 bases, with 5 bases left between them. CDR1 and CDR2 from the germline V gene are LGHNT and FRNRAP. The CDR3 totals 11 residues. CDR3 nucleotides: TGTGCTAGTGGTTTGGGGTACGAAGCTTTCTTT. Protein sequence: CASGLGYEAFF.

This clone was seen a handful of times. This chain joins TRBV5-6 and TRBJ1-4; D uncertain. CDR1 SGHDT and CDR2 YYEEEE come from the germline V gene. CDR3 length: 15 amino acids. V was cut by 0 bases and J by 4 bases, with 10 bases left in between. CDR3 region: CASSLVWRGNEKLFF. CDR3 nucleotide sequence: TGTGCCAGCAGCTTGGTTTGGCGTGGTAATGAAAAACTGTTTTTT. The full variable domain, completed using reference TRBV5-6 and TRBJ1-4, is DAGVTQSPTHLIKTRGQQVTLRCSPKSGHDTVSWYQQALGQGPQFIFQYYEEEERQRGNFPDRFSGHQFPNYSSELNVNALLLGDSALYLCASSLVWRGNEKLFFGSGTQLSVL.

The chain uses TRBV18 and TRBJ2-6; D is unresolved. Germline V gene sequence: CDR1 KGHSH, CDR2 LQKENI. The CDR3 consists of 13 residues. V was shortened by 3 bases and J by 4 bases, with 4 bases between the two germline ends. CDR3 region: CASSPEGANVLTF. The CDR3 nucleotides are TGTGCCAGCTCACCGGAGGGGGCCAACGTCCTGACTTTC.

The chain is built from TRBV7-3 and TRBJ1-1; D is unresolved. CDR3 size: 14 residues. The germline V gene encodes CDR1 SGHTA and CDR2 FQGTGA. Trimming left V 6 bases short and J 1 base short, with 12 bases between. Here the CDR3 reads CASRPDASNTEAFF. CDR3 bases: TGTGCCAGCAGGCCGGACGCCTCGAACACTGAAGCTTTCTTT.

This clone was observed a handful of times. CDR3 residues: CASSLPRRNEQYF. CDR3 DNA: TGTGCCAGCAGCTTGCCTAGACGTAACGAGCAGTACTTC. The genes are TRBV7-2 and TRBJ2-7; D gene unclear. Trimming shortened V by 3 bases and J by 5 bases, and 11 bases separated the two germline ends. The CDR3 sequence is 13 residues long. Germline CDR1 SGHTA, CDR2 FQGNSA.

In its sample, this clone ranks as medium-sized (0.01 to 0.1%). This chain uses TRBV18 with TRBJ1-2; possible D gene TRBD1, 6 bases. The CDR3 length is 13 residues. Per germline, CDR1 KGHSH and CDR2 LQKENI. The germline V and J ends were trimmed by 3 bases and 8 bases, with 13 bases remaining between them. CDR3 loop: CASSPAAGEGYTF. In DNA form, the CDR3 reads TGTGCCAGCTCACCCGCGGCAGGGGAAGGCTACACCTTC.

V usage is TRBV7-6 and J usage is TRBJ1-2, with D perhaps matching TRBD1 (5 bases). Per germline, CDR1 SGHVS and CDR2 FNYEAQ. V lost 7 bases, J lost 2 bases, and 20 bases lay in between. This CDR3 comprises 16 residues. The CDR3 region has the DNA TGTGCCAGCAACCCCTTGGGGCAGTTTTACAACTATGGCTACACCTTC. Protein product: CASNPLGQFYNYGYTF.

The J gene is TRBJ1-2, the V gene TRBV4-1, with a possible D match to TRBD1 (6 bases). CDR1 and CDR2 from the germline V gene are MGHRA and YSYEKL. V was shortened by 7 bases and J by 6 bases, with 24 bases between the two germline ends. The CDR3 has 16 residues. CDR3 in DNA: TGCGCCAGCATCCCCTCCTACGAACAGGGAGGCCATGGCTACACCTTC. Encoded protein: CASIPSYEQGGHGYTF.

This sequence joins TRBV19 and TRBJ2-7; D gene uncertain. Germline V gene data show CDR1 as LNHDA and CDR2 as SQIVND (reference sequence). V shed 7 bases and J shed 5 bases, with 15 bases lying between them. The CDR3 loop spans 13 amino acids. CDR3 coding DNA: TGTGCCAGTAACGACGGACCCTACGACGAGCAGTACTTC. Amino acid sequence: CASNDGPYDEQYF. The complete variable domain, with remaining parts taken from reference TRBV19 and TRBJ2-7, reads DGGITQSPKYLFRKEGQNVTLSCEQNLNHDAMYWYRQDPGQGLRLIYYSQIVNDFQKGDIAEGYSVSREKKESFPLTVTSAQKNPTAFYLCASNDGPYDEQYFGPGTRLTVT.

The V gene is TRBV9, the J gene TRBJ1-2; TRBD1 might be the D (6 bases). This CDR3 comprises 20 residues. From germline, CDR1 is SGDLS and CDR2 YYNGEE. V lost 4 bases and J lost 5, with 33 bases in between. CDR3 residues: CASSTPLYGVGEGGIYGYTF. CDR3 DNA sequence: TGTGCCAGCAGCACCCCTCTCTATGGTGTCGGGGAAGGGGGAATATATGGCTACACCTTC.

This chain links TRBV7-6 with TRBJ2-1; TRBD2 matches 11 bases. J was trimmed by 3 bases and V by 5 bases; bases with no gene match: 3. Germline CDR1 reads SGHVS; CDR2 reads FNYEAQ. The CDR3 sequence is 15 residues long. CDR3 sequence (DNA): TGTGCCAGCAGCCTAGGACTAGCGGGCTACAATGAGCAGTTCTTC. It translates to CASSLGLAGYNEQFF.